This note documents a single T cell receptor (beta chain) sequence. Antigen unknown. This entry comes from a study of cytomegalovirus exposure and HLA in healthy donors. Overall study: Approximately 85 million unique TCRs from HLA-typed donors made up an early data release.

The CDR3 contains 14 residues. V lost 6 bases to trimming and J lost 5 bases, with 16 bases between them. Per the germline V gene, CDR1 is MNHEY and CDR2 is SMNVEV (reference sequence). This PCR relied on a set of 60 Vbeta primers and 13 Jbeta primers. Assay: immunoSEQ multiplex PCR; the TCRdb copy retains only in-frame clones and omits some. Here the sample spans around 200,000 clones, approximately 84% being singletons. These donors, healthy bone marrow donors, were studied. Study results and caveats: Immune exposure information comprised only CMV serostatus. Roughly even sequencing depth across donors was the assumption behind the presence/absence analyses.

The rearrangement joins TRBV27 to TRBJ2-5; D call uncertain. The sequenced material came from PBMCs. The receptor was isolated from a man between 45 and 60 years old in good health and CMV-seronegative. This CDR3 is CASSQWAVRETQYF. The CDR3 nucleotides read TGTGCCAGCAGCCAATGGGCAGTTCGGGAGACCCAGTACTTC.